The T cell receptor beta chain under discussion was sequenced for a study of blood T cell repertoires in COVID-19. At the level of the study: Whether acute or convalescent, the COVID-19 samples came from the United States, Italy and Spain. PBMCs, B-cell-depleted T cells, or T cells provided the cDNA or gDNA that made up the material.

Germline CDR1 is MNHEY and CDR2 is SVGAGI. The CDR3 is 12 residues long. The V end lost 6 bases, the J end lost 6 bases, and 12 bases lay between the germline ends. Under the authors' procedure: From reference gene primer amplification, estimates of nucleated cell counts were derived. The method was immunoSEQ multiplex PCR; TCRdb's version includes in-frame clones alone and lacks a portion of them. V, J and clone size are those of that table, while D and trimming were read from the DNA. The profile shows 170,000 or so clones, about 86% of them singletons. Sequenced: peripheral blood. This TCR derives from a man aged 50 to 60 with active or convalescent COVID-19. The genes are TRBV6-5 and TRBJ2-7, with D tentatively TRBD2 (5 bases). CDR3: CASRRADGEQYF. As DNA, the CDR3 is TGTGCCAGCAGACGAGCGGATGGCGAGCAGTACTTC.